These T cell receptor beta chains were read from a single sample in a study of OX40 agonist ivuxolimab in advanced cancers. Clones were sequenced by immunoSEQ multiplex PCR, and TCRdb holds only the in-frame ones, with some missing. This table has around 10,000 clones, around 85% appearing once. Material: CD4+ or CD8+ T cells sorted from blood, obtained in a trial of the OX40 agonist ivuxolimab. The receptors here all came from an adult with an advanced solid tumor such as melanoma, head and neck, liver or kidney cancer. The CDR3 runs from the conserved cysteine through the conserved F or W. Each record gives: V gene, D gene, CDR3 length, J gene, CDR3 protein. The D gene is left open where the match is weak.

TRBV6-5	TRBD1	13	TRBJ1-4	CASGDRVNEKLFF
TRBV4-1	-	11	TRBJ1-1	CASSQGLEAFF
TRBV19	-	17	TRBJ2-1	CASSIGRVSSSYNEQFF
TRBV5-7	-	15	TRBJ1-3	CASSLGGVSGNTIYF
TRBV11-3	-	15	TRBJ1-5	CASSPGRYSNQPQHF
TRBV7-9	-	13	TRBJ1-4	CASSLFGFEKLFF
TRBV27	-	14	TRBJ1-5	CASSLSSDYQPQHF
TRBV27	-	15	TRBJ1-1	CASSSPGTGNTEAFF
TRBV11-3	TRBD2	15	TRBJ2-3	CASSSKRGSTDTQYF
TRBV11-2	-	14	TRBJ2-7	CASSLDWGSYEQYF
TRBV7-7	-	14	TRBJ2-3	CASSLRGSTDTQYF
TRBV19	TRBD1	15	TRBJ1-5	CASSIATGGNQPQHF
TRBV13	-	14	TRBJ1-2	CASSSYQGTDGYTF
TRBV29-1	TRBD1	14	TRBJ1-2	CSVEKVTGGYGYTF
TRBV11-2	TRBD1	14	TRBJ1-1	CASSETGGITEAFF
TRBV14	-	14	TRBJ1-5	CASSQGAGVGPQHF
TRBV18	-	15	TRBJ2-3	CASSPATRSTDTQYF
TRBV4-1	TRBD2	14	TRBJ2-7	CASSQGLAVGEQYF
TRBV4-2	-	14	TRBJ2-7	CASSQGHSDYEQYF
TRBV2	-	14	TRBJ2-2	CASSSGLLGGELFF
TRBV11-3	-	13	TRBJ1-1	CASSPEMNTEAFF
TRBV29-1	TRBD1	13	TRBJ1-2	CSVPTGEDYGYTF
TRBV7-9	-	14	TRBJ1-5	CASSLPGRNQPQHF
TRBV4-1	-	15	TRBJ1-5	CASSQDRGGGEPQHF
TRBV4-1	TRBD2	17	TRBJ2-1	CASSQVSAGGRGNEQFF
TRBV11-2	-	14	TRBJ2-2	CASSSAVNTGELFF
TRBV14	-	14	TRBJ2-7	CASSQDVDRGEQYF
TRBV27	TRBD1	16	TRBJ2-7	CASSLSGQGGVYEQYF
TRBV4-1	-	16	TRBJ2-7	CASSQDFARGDYEQYF
TRBV4-1	-	16	TRBJ2-2	CASSQLEGHGTGELFF
TRBV4-1	-	14	TRBJ1-5	CASSPMDGNQPQHF
TRBV6-1	-	12	TRBJ1-2	CASSALGQHYTF
TRBV7-9	-	13	TRBJ2-5	CASSLTPAETQYF
TRBV2	TRBD1	14	TRBJ1-4	CASREGQGVEKLFF
TRBV21-1	-	16	TRBJ2-1	CASIGLAGGKYNEQFF
TRBV9	-	16	TRBJ2-3	CASSVARGRGADTQYF
TRBV29-1	TRBD2	16	TRBJ2-5	CSVEGLLAGGRETQYF
TRBV4-1	-	14	TRBJ1-2	CASSLINPVDGYTF
TRBV7-9	TRBD1	14	TRBJ2-7	CASSVRDRVYEQYF
TRBV4-1	TRBD2	16	TRBJ2-3	CASRALSGGLTDTQYF
TRBV4-1	-	13	TRBJ1-2	CASSQSGTPGYTF